The 25 T cell receptor beta chains in this list originate from one sample, sequenced in a study of cytomegalovirus exposure and HLA in healthy donors. A multiplex PCR was run with 60 Vbeta primers and 13 Jbeta primers. Method: immunoSEQ multiplex PCR; TCRdb's copy keeps in-frame clones and lacks some. This table has 90,000 to 120,000 clones, 65% to 90% appearing once. The sequencing input was PBMCs. Receptor source: a young woman in good health and CMV-seronegative.

The chain couples TRBV7-2 to TRBJ2-1, with TRBD2 identical over 10 bases. The germline CDR1 and CDR2 sequences are SGHTA and FQGNSA. The CDR3 has 16 amino acids. V shed 2 bases, J shed 7 bases, and the junction held 8 bases outside the gene matches. CDR3 sequence (DNA): TGTGCCAGCAGCTTAATCCCGGGACTAGCGTTGAATGAGCAGTTCTTC. This encodes CASSLIPGLALNEQFF.

The chain couples TRBV7-9 to TRBJ2-3; 7 bases map to TRBD2. Germline-derived CDR1 and CDR2 are SEHNR and FQNEAQ (reference sequence). There are 15 residues in the CDR3. Trimming at V came to 1 base and at J to 4 bases, leaving 5 bases not matched to a gene. The CDR3, as DNA: TGTGCCAGCAGCTTAGGTCTAGCGGTAGCAGATACGCAGTATTTT. This translates into CASSLGLAVADTQYF.

The genes are TRBV19 and TRBJ2-7; possible D gene TRBD2, 5 bases. The CDR3 is 15 residues long. V lost 3 bases to trimming and J lost 3 bases, with 15 bases between them. The germline V gene has CDR1 LNHDA and CDR2 SQIVND (reference sequence). CDR3 coding DNA: TGTGCCAGTAGTATTCCCCGGACTGGATTCTACGAGCAGTACTTC. Translation gives CASSIPRTGFYEQYF.

The rearrangement uses TRBV4-3 and TRBJ2-7; 9 bases are shared with TRBD2. V dropped 3 bases and J dropped 5; count of bases not matched to a gene: 11. The CDR3 covers 16 residues. The V gene's germline CDR1 is LGHNA and CDR2 YSLEER. The CDR3 DNA reads TGCGCCAGCAGCCAGGCCCTTGCGGGGGGGCGAGACGAGCAGTACTTC. Translating gives CASSQALAGGRDEQYF.

The chain combines TRBV11-2 with TRBJ2-3; D is uncertain. V shed 1 base and J shed 2 bases, with 7 bases lying between them. The CDR3 covers 14 residues. The germline gives CDR1 SGHAT, CDR2 FQNNGV. CDR3 region: CASSLVRFTDTQYF. DNA for the CDR3: TGTGCCAGCAGCTTAGTCAGATTCACAGATACGCAGTATTTT.

V gene TRBV13 combines with J gene TRBJ1-1, with TRBD1 matching over 7 bases. Per the germline V gene, CDR1 is PRHDT and CDR2 is FYEKMQ (reference sequence). CDR3 size: 15 residues. Losses at the gene ends were 5 bases for V and 4 bases for J; bases not matched to a gene: 10. CDR3: CASSPQGDLGTEAFF. The CDR3 DNA reads TGTGCCAGCAGCCCCCAGGGGGACCTGGGCACTGAAGCTTTCTTT.

V and J are TRBV5-5 and TRBJ2-5, with D possibly being TRBD2 (5 bases). The germline CDR1 and CDR2 sequences are SGHKS and YYEKEE (reference sequence). This CDR3 is built from 15 residues. Trimming took 3 bases from V and 2 from J, leaving 14 bases between them. CDR3 loop: CASSSPGRGQETQYF. In nucleotides, the CDR3 is TGTGCCAGCAGCTCCCCAGGACGGGGACAAGAGACCCAGTACTTC.

The gene calls are TRBV19 and TRBJ1-1; D is unclear. V lost 7 bases and J lost 13, with 16 bases in between. This CDR3 is built from 11 residues. The germline V gene encodes CDR1 LNHDA and CDR2 SQIVND (reference sequence). In DNA form, the CDR3 reads TGTGCCAGTAAGGGAGGAAATCGGCTTTTCTTT. Translating it yields CASKGGNRLFF.

The genes are TRBV11-1 and TRBJ2-2; D not certain. V was pared by 4 bases and J by 4 bases, with 16 bases between. CDR1 SGHAT and CDR2 FQDESV come from the germline V gene (reference sequence). CDR3 length: 16 residues. Here the CDR3 reads CASSSSTYDGTGELFF. DNA of the CDR3: TGTGCCAGCAGCTCAAGTACATATGATGGCACCGGGGAGCTGTTTTTT.

This chain joins TRBV7-3 and TRBJ2-7; D is undetermined. The CDR3 length is 12 residues. Germline V gives CDR1 SGHTA, CDR2 FQGTGA. Trimming pared 5 bases from V and 6 bases from J, leaving 11 bases between. CDR3 protein: CASSRSAVEQYF. CDR3 sequence (DNA): TGTGCCAGCAGCCGGTCGGCGGTCGAGCAGTACTTC.

V usage is TRBV18 and J usage is TRBJ1-5; maybe TRBD1 (6 bases). There are 15 residues in the CDR3. V lost 2 bases and J 1 base, leaving 9 bases between the germline ends. The germline V gene encodes CDR1 KGHSH and CDR2 LQKENI. CDR3 sequence: CASSPEQGSNQPQHF. The CDR3 coding sequence is TGTGCCAGCTCACCAGAACAGGGCAGCAATCAGCCCCAGCATTTT.

For the CDR3, the DNA is TGTGCCAGCAGCTTAGGACTAGCGGACCCCTACGAGCAGTACTTC. This sequence encodes CASSLGLADPYEQYF. The chain combines TRBV7-2 with TRBJ2-7, with TRBD2 matching over 9 bases. In germline, CDR1 is SGHTA, CDR2 FQGNSA. The J segment lost 2 bases and the V segment lost 1 base, leaving 3 bases of the junction unmatched. This CDR3 comprises 15 residues.

The chain joins TRBV27 to TRBJ2-7; 7 bases fit TRBD1. With 6 bases clipped from V and 5 bases from J, the junction kept 13 bases outside the gene matches. The germline gives CDR1 MNHEY, CDR2 SMNVEV (reference sequence). CDR3 size: 15 residues. CDR3 bases: TGTGCCAGCAGGACCCCCGGGACAGTTACTAACGAGCAGTACTTC. Its protein is CASRTPGTVTNEQYF.

V gene TRBV29-1 combines with J gene TRBJ2-5, with D hard to call. Germline CDR1 and CDR2: SQVTM and ANQGSEA. This CDR3 has 13 residues. Trimming removed 6 bases from V and 4 bases from J, with 15 bases in between. The CDR3 is CSVKPRERETQYF. CDR3 coding DNA: TGCAGCGTGAAGCCCCGAGAGAGAGAGACCCAGTACTTC.

The genes are TRBV6-5 and TRBJ2-7; tentatively, D is TRBD2 (6 bases). CDR3 size: 12 residues. V was shortened by 7 bases and J by 7 bases, with 14 bases between the two germline ends. Germline lookup yields CDR1 MNHEY and CDR2 SVGAGI. CDR3 sequence: CASTTVGGEQYF. CDR3 nucleotides: TGTGCCAGCACCACAGTGGGGGGAGAGCAGTACTTC.

The chain joins TRBV29-1 to TRBJ2-7; TRBD2 aligns across 12 bases. The CDR3 covers 13 residues. Germline CDR1 and CDR2: SQVTM and ANQGSEA. V shed 7 bases, J shed 1 base, and the junction held 2 bases outside the gene matches. CDR3 protein: CSGLAGDSYEQYF. The CDR3 DNA sequence: TGCAGCGGACTAGCGGGGGATTCCTACGAGCAGTACTTC.

This clone was seen more than once but under ten times. J is TRBJ2-2 and V is TRBV6-1; tentative D call: TRBD2 (6 bases). Trimming stripped 9 bases from V and 3 bases from J, with 17 bases between. The CDR3 length is 15 residues. The germline V gene has CDR1 MNHNS and CDR2 SASEGT. The CDR3 region is CASLGGARDTGELFF. CDR3 nucleotide sequence: TGTGCCAGTTTGGGCGGGGCGAGGGACACCGGGGAGCTGTTTTTT.

This chain connects TRBV9 to TRBJ2-3, with D possibly being TRBD2 (6 bases). Trimming stripped 4 bases from V and 4 bases from J, with 10 bases between. The CDR3 extends over 13 amino acids. Germline assignment: CDR1 SGDLS and CDR2 YYNGEE. The CDR3 loop reads CASSTWGADTQYF. The DNA for the CDR3 is TGTGCCAGCAGCACTTGGGGGGCAGATACGCAGTATTTT.

V usage is TRBV2 and J usage is TRBJ2-7; D gene unclear. This CDR3 has 16 residues. Germline loops: CDR1 SNHLY, CDR2 FYNNEI. V was clipped by 5 bases and J by 0 bases, with 17 bases between them. The CDR3 DNA reads TGTGCCAGCAGTTACGCTCGACACCCGGTCTCCTACGAGCAGTACTTC. This translates into CASSYARHPVSYEQYF.

J is TRBJ2-5 and V is TRBV5-3; TRBD2 agrees at 10 bases. The J call is uncertain, as TRBJ2-7 better fits the DNA end. TRBV5-3 is treated as an ORF (open reading frame) with a function not yet certain. This CDR3 is built from 16 residues. The CDR3 protein is CARSTDRTSGNYEQYF. The DNA of the CDR3 is TGTGCCAGAAGCACTGACCGGACTAGCGGAAACTACGAGCAGTACTTC.

The chain uses TRBV9 and TRBJ2-5; 11 bases align to TRBD2. The V segment lost 4 bases and the J segment 0 bases; nucleotides outside the gene matches: 5. The CDR3 contains 16 residues. From germline, CDR1 is SGDLS and CDR2 YYNGEE. In DNA form, the CDR3 reads TGTGCCAGCAGCCCGCGACTAGCGGGGAACCAAGAGACCCAGTACTTC. As protein: CASSPRLAGNQETQYF.

J is TRBJ2-5 and V is TRBV27; maybe TRBD1 (6 bases). In germline, CDR1 is MNHEY, CDR2 SMNVEV (reference sequence). The CDR3 covers 14 residues. V gave up 5 bases and J gave up 0 bases, with 10 bases separating them. As DNA, the CDR3 is TGTGCCAGCAGTGACCGGGACAACCAAGAGACCCAGTACTTC. As protein: CASSDRDNQETQYF.

The V gene is TRBV21-1, the J gene TRBJ1-1. TRBV21-1 is reported as a pseudogene. The CDR3 contains 12 residues. The DNA for the CDR3 is TGTGCCAGCAGCATGGGGACTTCTGAAGCTTTCTTT. Translating it yields CASSMGTSEAFF.

The chain links TRBV30 to TRBJ1-2; 9 bases are shared with TRBD1. This CDR3 comprises 15 residues. Germline values: CDR1 GTSNPN, CDR2 SVGIG (reference sequence). The J segment lost 2 bases and the V segment lost 2 bases, leaving 6 bases of the junction unmatched. CDR3 DNA sequence: TGTGCCTGGAGTCGACAGGGGGGAAAAAACTATGGCTACACCTTC. Protein sequence: CAWSRQGGKNYGYTF.

The rearrangement joins TRBV9 to TRBJ2-7; possibly TRBD1 for D (6 bases). Trimming left V 4 bases short and J 4 bases short, with 18 bases between. This CDR3 comprises 15 residues. From germline, CDR1 is SGDLS and CDR2 YYNGEE. The CDR3 nucleotides read TGTGCCAGCAGCAGGTCGGTGGGGACAACTTACGAGCAGTACTTC. Its protein is CASSRSVGTTYEQYF.